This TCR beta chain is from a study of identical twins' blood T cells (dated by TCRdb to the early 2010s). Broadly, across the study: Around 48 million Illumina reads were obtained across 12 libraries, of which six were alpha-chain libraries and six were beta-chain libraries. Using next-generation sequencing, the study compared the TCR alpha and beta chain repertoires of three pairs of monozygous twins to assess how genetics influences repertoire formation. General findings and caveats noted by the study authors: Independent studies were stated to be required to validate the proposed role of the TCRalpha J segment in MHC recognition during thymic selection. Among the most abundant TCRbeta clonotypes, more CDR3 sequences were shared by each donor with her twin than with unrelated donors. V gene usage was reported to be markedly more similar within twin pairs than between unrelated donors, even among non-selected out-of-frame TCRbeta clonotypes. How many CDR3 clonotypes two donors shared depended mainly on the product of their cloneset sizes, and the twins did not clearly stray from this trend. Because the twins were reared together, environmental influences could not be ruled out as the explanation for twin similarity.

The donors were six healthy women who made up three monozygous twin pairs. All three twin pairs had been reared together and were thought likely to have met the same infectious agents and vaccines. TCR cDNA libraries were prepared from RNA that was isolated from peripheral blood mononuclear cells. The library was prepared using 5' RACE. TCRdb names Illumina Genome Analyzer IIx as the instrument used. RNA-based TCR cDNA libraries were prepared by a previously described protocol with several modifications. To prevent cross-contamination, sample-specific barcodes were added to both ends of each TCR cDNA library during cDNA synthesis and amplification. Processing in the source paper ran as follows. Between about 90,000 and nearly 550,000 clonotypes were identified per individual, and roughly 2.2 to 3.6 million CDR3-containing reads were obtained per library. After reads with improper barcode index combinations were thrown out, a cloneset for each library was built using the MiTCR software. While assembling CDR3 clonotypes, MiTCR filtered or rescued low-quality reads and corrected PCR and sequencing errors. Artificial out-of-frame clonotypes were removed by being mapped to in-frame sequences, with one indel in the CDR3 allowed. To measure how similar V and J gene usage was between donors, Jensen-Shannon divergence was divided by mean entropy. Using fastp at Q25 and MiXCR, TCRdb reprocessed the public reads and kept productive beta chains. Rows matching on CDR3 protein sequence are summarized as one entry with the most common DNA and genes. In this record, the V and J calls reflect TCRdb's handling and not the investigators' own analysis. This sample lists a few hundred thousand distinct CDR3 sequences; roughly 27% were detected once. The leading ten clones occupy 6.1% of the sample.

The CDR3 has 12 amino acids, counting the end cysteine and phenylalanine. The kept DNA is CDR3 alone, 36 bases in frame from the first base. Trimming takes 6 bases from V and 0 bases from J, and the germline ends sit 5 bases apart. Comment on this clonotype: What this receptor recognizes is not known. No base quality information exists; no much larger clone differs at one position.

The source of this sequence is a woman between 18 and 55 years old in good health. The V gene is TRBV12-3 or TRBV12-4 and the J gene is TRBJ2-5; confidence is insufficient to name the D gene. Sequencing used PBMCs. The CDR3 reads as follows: CASSRYQETQYF. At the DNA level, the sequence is TGTGCCAGCAGCAGGTACCAAGAGACCCAGTACTTC.